Listed below are T cell receptor beta chains from one sample, sequenced in a study of shared clonotypes between healthy human individuals. Produced via immunoSEQ multiplex PCR; TCRdb's table is partial and in-frame only. The sample yields over a million clones, about 84% seen once. Sample: memory CD4+ T cells from PBMCs. The source is a man between 18 and 29 years old in good health. Some clones in this sample may be carry-over from other donors' samples. The CDR3 runs from the conserved cysteine through the conserved F or W. The order of the fields is V gene, clone size, J gene, D gene, CDR3 protein, CDR3 DNA. D genes are given only for firm matches. The listing skips clone size in some rows; elsewhere it reads once, few, many or a size class.

V: TRBV4-2
size: -
J: TRBJ2-5
D: TRBD1
CDR3: CASSPGTGGEETQYF
DNA: TGTGCCAGCAGCCCGGGGACAGGAGGGGAAGAGACCCAGTACTTC

V: TRBV6-1
size: -
J: TRBJ2-5
D: -
CDR3: CASTRSPWETQYF
DNA: TGTGCCAGCACCAGGAGCCCTTGGGAGACCCAGTACTTC

V: TRBV7-3
size: -
J: TRBJ2-5
D: -
CDR3: CASSSKWGAGETQYF
DNA: TGTGCCAGCAGCTCCAAATGGGGCGCGGGGGAGACCCAGTACTTC

V: TRBV2
size: many
J: TRBJ1-1
D: TRBD1
CDR3: CASRRQGNTEAFF
DNA: TGTGCCAGCAGGCGACAGGGGAACACTGAAGCTTTCTTT

V: TRBV10-3
size: -
J: TRBJ1-1
D: -
CDR3: CAIRPRAHMNTEAFF
DNA: TGTGCCATCAGGCCCAGGGCCCACATGAACACTGAAGCTTTCTTT

V: TRBV5-8
size: -
J: TRBJ2-7
D: TRBD1
CDR3: CASSIRGTGTPYEQYF
DNA: TGTGCCAGCAGCATCCGCGGGACAGGGACTCCCTACGAGCAGTACTTC

V: TRBV19
size: -
J: TRBJ2-7
D: TRBD2
CDR3: CASSIRGLAGDGDEQYF
DNA: TGTGCCAGTAGTATAAGGGGACTAGCGGGTGATGGTGACGAGCAGTACTTC

V: TRBV5-4
size: -
J: TRBJ2-7
D: -
CDR3: CASSGGNRVALGEQYF
DNA: TGTGCCAGCAGCGGCGGCAACAGGGTGGCCCTGGGCGAGCAGTACTTC

V: TRBV6-5
size: few
J: TRBJ1-1
D: -
CDR3: CASSYSGFTEAFF
DNA: TGTGCCAGCAGTTACTCCGGTTTCACTGAAGCTTTCTTT

V: TRBV18
size: -
J: TRBJ1-1
D: -
CDR3: CASSSGPNTEAFF
DNA: TGTGCCAGCTCTTCCGGACCAAACACTGAAGCTTTCTTT

V: TRBV4-1
size: -
J: TRBJ1-4
D: TRBD1
CDR3: CASSPKGTGDNEKLFF
DNA: TGCGCCAGCAGCCCGAAGGGGACAGGGGATAATGAAAAACTGTTTTTT

V: TRBV5-8
size: -
J: TRBJ2-1
D: -
CDR3: CASSSGSYNEQFF
DNA: TGTGCCAGCAGCAGCGGGTCCTACAATGAGCAGTTCTTC

V: TRBV9
size: -
J: TRBJ2-2
D: TRBD1
CDR3: CASSPRGQGNTGELFF
DNA: TGTGCCAGCAGCCCTAGGGGACAGGGGAACACCGGGGAGCTGTTTTTT

V: TRBV11-3
size: -
J: TRBJ2-2
D: -
CDR3: CASSLRSGRGTGELFF
DNA: TGTGCCAGCAGCTTAAGAAGCGGGCGCGGGACCGGGGAGCTGTTTTTT

V: TRBV28
size: once
J: TRBJ2-1
D: TRBD2
CDR3: CASSPSGSGRNEQFF
DNA: TGTGCCAGCAGCCCCTCGGGTAGCGGGAGGAATGAGCAGTTCTTC

V: TRBV18
size: -
J: TRBJ1-1
D: -
CDR3: CASSPPGGRNTEAFF
DNA: TGTGCCAGCTCACCACCGGGGGGCCGGAACACTGAAGCTTTCTTT

V: TRBV29-1
size: -
J: TRBJ2-2
D: TRBD1
CDR3: CSVQEGAYQYSGELFF
DNA: TGCAGCGTTCAAGAGGGGGCCTATCAGTACTCCGGGGAGCTGTTTTTT

V: TRBV5-1
size: -
J: TRBJ1-5
D: -
CDR3: CASSLEAGNNQPQHF
DNA: TGCGCCAGCAGCTTGGAGGCTGGAAATAATCAGCCCCAGCATTTT

V: TRBV10-3
size: few
J: TRBJ2-3
D: -
CDR3: CAISGTDTQYF
DNA: TGTGCCATCAGTGGGACAGATACGCAGTATTTT

V: TRBV2
size: -
J: TRBJ2-5
D: TRBD2
CDR3: CASSAGLAGTARETQYF
DNA: TGTGCCAGCAGTGCGGGACTAGCGGGGACTGCGAGGGAGACCCAGTACTTC

V: TRBV7-9
size: -
J: TRBJ2-3
D: -
CDR3: CASSLAGGHGDTQYF
DNA: TGTGCCAGCAGCTTAGCAGGGGGTCATGGAGATACGCAGTATTTT

V: TRBV9
size: -
J: TRBJ2-1
D: TRBD2
CDR3: CASSVGTSRSGSSYNERFF
DNA: TGTGCCAGCAGCGTAGGGACGTCGCGTAGCGGGAGTTCCTACAATGAGCGGTTCTTC

V: TRBV10-3
size: -
J: TRBJ2-4
D: -
CDR3: CAISERSPGAKNIQYF
DNA: TGTGCCATCAGTGAGCGGTCCCCGGGAGCCAAAAACATTCAGTACTTC

V: TRBV5-6
size: once
J: TRBJ2-3
D: TRBD2
CDR3: CASSILTSGFTDTQYF
DNA: TGTGCCAGCAGCATTCTGACTAGCGGGTTCACAGATACGCAGTATTTT

V: TRBV7-6
size: once
J: TRBJ2-2
D: -
CDR3: CASSRETGTNTGELFF
DNA: TGTGCCAGCAGCCGAGAGACTGGGACGAACACCGGGGAGCTGTTTTTT

V: TRBV30
size: -
J: TRBJ2-7
D: TRBD2
CDR3: CAWSDGTSAQYF
DNA: TGTGCCTGGAGTGATGGGACTAGCGCCCAGTACTTC

V: TRBV7-3
size: -
J: TRBJ2-7
D: TRBD2
CDR3: CASSLAGGAYYEQYF
DNA: TGTGCCAGCAGCTTGGCGGGGGGCGCATACTACGAGCAGTACTTC